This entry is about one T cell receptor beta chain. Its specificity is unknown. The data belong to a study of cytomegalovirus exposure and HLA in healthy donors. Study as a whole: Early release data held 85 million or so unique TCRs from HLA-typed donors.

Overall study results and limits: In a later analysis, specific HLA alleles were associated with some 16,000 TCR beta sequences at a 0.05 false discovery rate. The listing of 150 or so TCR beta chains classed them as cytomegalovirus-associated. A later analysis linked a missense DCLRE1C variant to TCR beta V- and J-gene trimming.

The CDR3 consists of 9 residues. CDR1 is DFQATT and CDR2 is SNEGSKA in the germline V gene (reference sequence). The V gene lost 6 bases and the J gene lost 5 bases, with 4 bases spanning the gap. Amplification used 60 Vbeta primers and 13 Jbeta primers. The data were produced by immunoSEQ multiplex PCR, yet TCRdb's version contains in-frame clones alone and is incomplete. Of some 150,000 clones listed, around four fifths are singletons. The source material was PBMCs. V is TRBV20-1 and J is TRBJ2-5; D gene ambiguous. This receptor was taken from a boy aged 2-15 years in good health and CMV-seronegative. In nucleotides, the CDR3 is TGCAGTGCCGGGGAGACCCAGTACTTC. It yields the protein CSAGETQYF.